Each of the 2 T cell receptor beta chains below was sequenced from the same sample in a study of tumor-infiltrating lymphocytes in localized non-small cell lung cancer. Clones were sequenced by immunoSEQ multiplex PCR, and TCRdb holds only the in-frame ones, with some missing. The sample lists about 16,000 clones, approximately 70% seen once, with about 9.4% in the top ten. Sequenced sample: lung tumor tissue. The receptors were sampled from a human donor with non-small cell lung cancer.

As regards this clone: Germline is not matched at one junction end, which may reflect a read error. The same CDR3 is also encoded by other DNA sequences in this sample. The V gene is TRBV28, the J gene TRBJ2-5, with TRBD2 identical over 10 bases. The CDR3 sequence is 16 residues long. Germline V CDR1 and CDR2: MDHEN, SYDVKM. The CDR3 sequence is CASSPGTSVAQETQYF. In nucleotides, the CDR3 is TGCGCCAGCAGCCCCGGGACTAGCGTTGCCCAAGAGACCCAGTACTTC.

This rearrangement joins TRBV7-2 to TRBJ1-5, with 7 bases matching TRBD1. The V segment lost 5 bases and the J segment 4 bases; nucleotides outside the gene matches: 17. The length of the CDR3 is 18 residues. Germline V gives CDR1 SGHTA, CDR2 FQGNSA. The CDR3 DNA sequence: TGTGCCAGCAGCCGGGTCTCGAGGGCCGGGACAGAAAATCAGCCCCAGCATTTT. Translated, it gives CASSRVSRAGTENQPQHF.